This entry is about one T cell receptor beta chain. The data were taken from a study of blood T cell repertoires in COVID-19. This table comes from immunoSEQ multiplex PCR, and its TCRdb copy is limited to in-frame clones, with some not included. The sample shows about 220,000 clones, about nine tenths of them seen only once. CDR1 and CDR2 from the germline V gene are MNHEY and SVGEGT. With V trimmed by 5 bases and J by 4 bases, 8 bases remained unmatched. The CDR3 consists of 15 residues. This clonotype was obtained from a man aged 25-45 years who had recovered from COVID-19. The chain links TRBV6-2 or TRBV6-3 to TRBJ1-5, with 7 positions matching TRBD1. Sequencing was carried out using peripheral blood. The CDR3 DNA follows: TGTGCCAGCAGTCCCCGCCCGACAGGGAATCAGCCCCAGCATTTT. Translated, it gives CASSPRPTGNQPQHF.